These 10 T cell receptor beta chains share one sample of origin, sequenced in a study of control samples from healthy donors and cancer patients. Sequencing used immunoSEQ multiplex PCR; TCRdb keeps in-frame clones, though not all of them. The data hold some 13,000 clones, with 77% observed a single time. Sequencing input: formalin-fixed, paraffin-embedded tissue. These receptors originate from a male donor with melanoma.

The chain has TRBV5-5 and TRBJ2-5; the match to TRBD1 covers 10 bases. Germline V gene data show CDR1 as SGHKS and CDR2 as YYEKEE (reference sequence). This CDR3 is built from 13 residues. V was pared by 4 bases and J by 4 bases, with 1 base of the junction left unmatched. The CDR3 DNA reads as TGTGCCAGCAGCAGACAGGGGGCAGAGACCCAGTACTTC. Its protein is CASSRQGAETQYF.

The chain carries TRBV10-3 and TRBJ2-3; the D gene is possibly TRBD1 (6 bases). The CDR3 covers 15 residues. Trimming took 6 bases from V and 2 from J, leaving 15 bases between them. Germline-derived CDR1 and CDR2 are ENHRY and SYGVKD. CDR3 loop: CAIRDPYRATDTQYF. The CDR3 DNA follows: TGTGCCATCAGGGACCCCTACAGGGCCACAGATACGCAGTATTTT.

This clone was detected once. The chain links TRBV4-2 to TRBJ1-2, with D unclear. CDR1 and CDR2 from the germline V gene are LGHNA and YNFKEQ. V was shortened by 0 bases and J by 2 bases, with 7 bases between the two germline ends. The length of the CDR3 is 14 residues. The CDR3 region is CASSQEPQNYGYTF. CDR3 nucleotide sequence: TGTGCCAGCAGCCAAGAACCACAGAACTATGGCTACACCTTC.

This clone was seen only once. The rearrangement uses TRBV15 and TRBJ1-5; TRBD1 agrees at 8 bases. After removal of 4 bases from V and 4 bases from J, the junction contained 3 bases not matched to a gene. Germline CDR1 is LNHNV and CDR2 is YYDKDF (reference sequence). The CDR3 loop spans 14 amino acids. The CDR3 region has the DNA TGTGCCACCAGCACCCGACAGGGGAATCAGCCCCAGCATTTT. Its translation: CATSTRQGNQPQHF.

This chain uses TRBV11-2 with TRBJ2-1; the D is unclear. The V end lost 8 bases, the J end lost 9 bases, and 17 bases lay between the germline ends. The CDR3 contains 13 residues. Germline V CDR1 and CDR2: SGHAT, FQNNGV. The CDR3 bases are TGTGCCAGCTCACCGGCTGGTATTCGTGAGCAGTTCTTC. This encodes CASSPAGIREQFF.

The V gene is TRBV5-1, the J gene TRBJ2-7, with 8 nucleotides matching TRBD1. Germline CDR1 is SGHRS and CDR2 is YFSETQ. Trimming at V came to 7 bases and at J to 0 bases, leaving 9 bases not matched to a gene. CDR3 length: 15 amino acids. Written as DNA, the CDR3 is TGCGCCAGCTGCTGGGGGACAGGCAGCTCCTACGAGCAGTACTTC. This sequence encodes CASCWGTGSSYEQYF.

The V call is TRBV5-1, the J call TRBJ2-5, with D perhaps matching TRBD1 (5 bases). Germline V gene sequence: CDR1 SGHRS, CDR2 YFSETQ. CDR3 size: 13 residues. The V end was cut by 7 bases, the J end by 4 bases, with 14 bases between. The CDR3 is CASVKDSLETQYF. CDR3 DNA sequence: TGCGCCAGCGTAAAAGACAGTCTAGAGACCCAGTACTTC.

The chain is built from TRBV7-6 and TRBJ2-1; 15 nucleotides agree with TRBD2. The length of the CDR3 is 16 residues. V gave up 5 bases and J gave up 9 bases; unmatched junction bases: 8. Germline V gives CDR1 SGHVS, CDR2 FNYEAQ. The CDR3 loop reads CASSTRTSGGASEQFF. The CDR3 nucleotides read TGTGCCAGCAGCACGAGGACTAGCGGGGGGGCAAGTGAGCAGTTCTTC.

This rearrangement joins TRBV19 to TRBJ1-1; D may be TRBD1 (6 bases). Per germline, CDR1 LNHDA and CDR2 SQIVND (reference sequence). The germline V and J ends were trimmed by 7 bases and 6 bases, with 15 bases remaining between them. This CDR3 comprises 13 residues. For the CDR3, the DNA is TGTGCCAGTACCTCTTCAGGGGCTCCTGAAGCTTTCTTT. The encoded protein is CASTSSGAPEAFF.

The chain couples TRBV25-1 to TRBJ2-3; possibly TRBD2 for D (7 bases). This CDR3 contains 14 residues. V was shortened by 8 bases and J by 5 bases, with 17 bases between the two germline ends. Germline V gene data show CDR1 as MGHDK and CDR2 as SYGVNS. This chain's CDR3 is CASQDWGGQDTQYF. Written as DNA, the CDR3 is TGTGCCAGCCAAGATTGGGGGGGGCAAGATACGCAGTATTTT.